This T cell receptor beta chain is drawn from a study of blood T cells in healthy people across ages. Overall study results and limits: A strong correlation between TCR beta diversity and naive T cell percentage was seen.

For the second PCR, which ran for 7 to 11 cycles, a sample-barcoded 5' primer and a J-beta primer mix were used. TCRdb reprocessed the 5' RACE reads with MiXCR, giving one entry per CDR3 protein. The sample yields over 750,000 distinct CDR3 sequences, roughly 25% seen once. This clonotype was observed a few times. Its target is not known. Germline V gives CDR1 MNHEY, CDR2 SMNVEV (reference sequence). Trimming removed 0 bases at V and 6 bases at J, with 16 bases between. This CDR3 has 16 residues. The same sample was also used in a study of T cells of mothers and their children. That source adds: The study recruited three healthy Caucasian mothers and their six children as donors.

The V call is TRBV27, the J call TRBJ2-3; D may be TRBD1 or TRBD2 (7 bases each). Sequencing input: blood. The clonotype originates from a boy younger than 18 in good health. This CDR3 reads CASSLSAGQGGDTQYF. In nucleotides, the CDR3 is TGTGCCAGCAGTTTATCTGCTGGGCAGGGGGGGGATACGCAGTATTTT.